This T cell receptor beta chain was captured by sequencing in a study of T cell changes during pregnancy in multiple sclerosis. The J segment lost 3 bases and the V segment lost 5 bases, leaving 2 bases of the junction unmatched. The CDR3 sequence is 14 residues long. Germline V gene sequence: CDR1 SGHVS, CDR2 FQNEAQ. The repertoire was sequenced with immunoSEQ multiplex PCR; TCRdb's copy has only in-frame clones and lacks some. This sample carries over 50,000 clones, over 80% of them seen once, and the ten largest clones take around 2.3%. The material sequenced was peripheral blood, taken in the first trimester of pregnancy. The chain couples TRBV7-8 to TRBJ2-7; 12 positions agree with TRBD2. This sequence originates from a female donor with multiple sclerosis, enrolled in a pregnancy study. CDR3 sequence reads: CASSPGLAGYEQYF. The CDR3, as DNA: TGTGCCAGCAGCCCGGGACTAGCGGGCTACGAGCAGTACTTC.